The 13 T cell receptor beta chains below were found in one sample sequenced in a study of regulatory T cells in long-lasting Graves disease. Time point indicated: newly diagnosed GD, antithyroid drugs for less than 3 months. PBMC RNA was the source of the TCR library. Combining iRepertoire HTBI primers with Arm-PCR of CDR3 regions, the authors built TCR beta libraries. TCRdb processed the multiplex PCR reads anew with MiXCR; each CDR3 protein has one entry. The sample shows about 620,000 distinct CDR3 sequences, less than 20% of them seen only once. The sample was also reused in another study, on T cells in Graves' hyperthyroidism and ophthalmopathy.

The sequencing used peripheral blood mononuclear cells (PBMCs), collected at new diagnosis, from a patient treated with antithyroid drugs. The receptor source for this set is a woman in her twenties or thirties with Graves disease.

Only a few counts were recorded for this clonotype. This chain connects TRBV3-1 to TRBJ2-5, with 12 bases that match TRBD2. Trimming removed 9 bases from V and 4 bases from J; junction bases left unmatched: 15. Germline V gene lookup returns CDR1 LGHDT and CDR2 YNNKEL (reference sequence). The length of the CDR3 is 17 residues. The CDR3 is CASAIQLTSGRTETQYF. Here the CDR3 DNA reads TGTGCCAGTGCAATACAACTGACTAGCGGGAGAACAGAGACCCAGTACTTC.

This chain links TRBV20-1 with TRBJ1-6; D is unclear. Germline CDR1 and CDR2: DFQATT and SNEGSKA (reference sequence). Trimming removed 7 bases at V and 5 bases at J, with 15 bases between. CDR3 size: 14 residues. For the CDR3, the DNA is TGCAGTGTTACCCGGGTCCGGAATAATTCACCCCTCCACTTT. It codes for CSVTRVRNNSPLHF.

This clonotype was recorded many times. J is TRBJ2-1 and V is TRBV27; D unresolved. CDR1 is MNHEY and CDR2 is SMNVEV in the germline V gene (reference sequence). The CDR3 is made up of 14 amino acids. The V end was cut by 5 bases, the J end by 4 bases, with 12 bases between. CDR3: CASSTLPPYNEQFF. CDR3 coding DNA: TGTGCCAGCAGTACCCTACCCCCTTACAATGAGCAGTTCTTC.

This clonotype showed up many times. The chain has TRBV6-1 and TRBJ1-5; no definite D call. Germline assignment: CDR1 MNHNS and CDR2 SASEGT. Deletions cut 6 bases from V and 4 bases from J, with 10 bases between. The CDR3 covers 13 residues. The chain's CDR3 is CASRSEANQPQHF. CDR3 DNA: TGTGCCAGCAGATCCGAAGCAAATCAGCCCCAGCATTTT.

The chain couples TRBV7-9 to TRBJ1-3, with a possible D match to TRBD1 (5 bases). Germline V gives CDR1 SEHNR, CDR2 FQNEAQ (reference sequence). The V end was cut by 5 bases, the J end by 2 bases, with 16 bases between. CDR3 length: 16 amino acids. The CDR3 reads CASSQSRASPGNTIYF. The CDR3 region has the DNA TGTGCCAGCAGCCAATCCAGGGCCTCCCCTGGAAACACCATATATTTT.

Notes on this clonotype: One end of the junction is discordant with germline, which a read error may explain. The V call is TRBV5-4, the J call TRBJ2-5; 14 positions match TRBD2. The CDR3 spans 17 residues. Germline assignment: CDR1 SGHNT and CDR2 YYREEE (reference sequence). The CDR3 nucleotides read TGTGTCAGCAGAAAAGGGACTAGCGGGAGTGAGCGAGAGACCCAGTACTTC. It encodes CVSRKGTSGSERETQYF. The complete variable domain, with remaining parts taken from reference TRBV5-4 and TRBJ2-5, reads ETGVTQSPTHLIKTRGQQVTLRCSSQSGHNTVSWYQQALGQGPQFIFQYYREEENGRGNFPPRFSGLQFPNYSSELNVNALELDDSALYLCVSRKGTSGSERETQYFGPGTRLLVL.

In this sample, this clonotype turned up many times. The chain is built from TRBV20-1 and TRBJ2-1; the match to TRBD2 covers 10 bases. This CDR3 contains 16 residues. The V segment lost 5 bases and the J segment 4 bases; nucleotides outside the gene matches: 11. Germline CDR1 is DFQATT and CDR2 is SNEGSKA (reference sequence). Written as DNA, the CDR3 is TGCAGTGCTCCCCGCACTAGCGGGAACACGTACAATGAGCAGTTCTTC. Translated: CSAPRTSGNTYNEQFF.

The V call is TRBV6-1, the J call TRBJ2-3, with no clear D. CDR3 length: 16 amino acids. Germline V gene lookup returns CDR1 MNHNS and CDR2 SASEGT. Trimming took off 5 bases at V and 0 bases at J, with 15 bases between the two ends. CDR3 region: CASSPQAVVSTDTQYF. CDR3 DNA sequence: TGTGCCAGCAGTCCCCAGGCGGTTGTTAGCACAGATACGCAGTATTTT.

The CDR3 here is CGVGQPQHF. The DNA for the CDR3 is TGCGGGGTCGGTCAGCCCCAGCATTTT. The chain recombines TRBV20-1 with TRBJ1-5, with D hard to call. In germline, CDR1 is DFQATT, CDR2 SNEGSKA (reference sequence). The CDR3 is made up of 9 amino acids.

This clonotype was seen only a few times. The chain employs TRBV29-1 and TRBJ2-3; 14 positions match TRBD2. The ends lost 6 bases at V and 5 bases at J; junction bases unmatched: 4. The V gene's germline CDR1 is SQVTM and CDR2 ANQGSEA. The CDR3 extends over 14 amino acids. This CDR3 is CSVLGLAGGDTQYF. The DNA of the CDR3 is TGCAGCGTACTCGGACTAGCGGGAGGAGATACGCAGTATTTT.

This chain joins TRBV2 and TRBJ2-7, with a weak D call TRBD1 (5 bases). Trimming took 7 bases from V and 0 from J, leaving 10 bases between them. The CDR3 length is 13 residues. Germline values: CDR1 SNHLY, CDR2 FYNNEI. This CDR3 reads CASKQGSSYEQYF. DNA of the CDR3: TGTGCCAGCAAGCAGGGAAGCTCCTACGAGCAGTACTTC.

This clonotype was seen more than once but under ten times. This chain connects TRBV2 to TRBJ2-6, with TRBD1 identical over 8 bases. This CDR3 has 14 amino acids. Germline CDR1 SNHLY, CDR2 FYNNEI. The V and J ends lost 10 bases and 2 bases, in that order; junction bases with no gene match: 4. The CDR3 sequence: CATGGIPGANVLTF. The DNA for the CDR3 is TGTGCCACAGGGGGCATCCCTGGGGCCAACGTCCTGACTTTC.

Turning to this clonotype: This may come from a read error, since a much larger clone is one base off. The CDR3 sequence: CASSPPPGYIEAFF. CDR3 nucleotide sequence: TGTGCCAGCAGTCCCCCCCCGGGGTACATTGAAGCTTTCTTT. The V and J genes are TRBV27 and TRBJ1-1; D is undetermined. The CDR3 contains 14 residues. Germline lookup yields CDR1 MNHEY and CDR2 SMNVEV (reference sequence). V gave up 5 bases and J gave up 7 bases, with 17 bases separating them.